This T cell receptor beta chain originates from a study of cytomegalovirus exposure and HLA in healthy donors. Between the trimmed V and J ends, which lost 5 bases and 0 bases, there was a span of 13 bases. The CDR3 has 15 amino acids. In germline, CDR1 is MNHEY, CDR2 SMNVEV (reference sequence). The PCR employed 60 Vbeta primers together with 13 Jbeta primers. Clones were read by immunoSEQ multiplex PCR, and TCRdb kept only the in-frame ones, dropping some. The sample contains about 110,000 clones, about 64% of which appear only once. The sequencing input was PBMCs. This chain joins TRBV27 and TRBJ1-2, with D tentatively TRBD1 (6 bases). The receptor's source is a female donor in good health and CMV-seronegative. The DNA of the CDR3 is TGTGCCAGCAGTACAGGGAAGCGAGCTAACTATGGCTACACCTTC. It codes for CASSTGKRANYGYTF.